These 28 T cell receptor beta chains originate from one sample sequenced in a study of cytomegalovirus exposure and HLA in healthy donors. Primers: 60 Vbeta forward and 13 Jbeta reverse. Generated by immunoSEQ multiplex PCR, the TCRdb table keeps only in-frame clones and is missing some. Of some 200,000 clones listed, more than 80% are singletons. The sample consisted of PBMCs. Every receptor here comes from a woman between 45 and 65 years old in good health and CMV-seropositive.

The chain is built from TRBV7-9 and TRBJ1-4; D might be TRBD1 (5 bases). V shed 5 bases and J shed 8 bases, with 21 bases lying between them. Germline V gives CDR1 SEHNR, CDR2 FQNEAQ (reference sequence). This CDR3 has 16 residues. The CDR3 DNA follows: TGTGCCAGCAGCACATCGTCAGGGTTCTGGAACGAAAAACTGTTTTTT. It translates to CASSTSSGFWNEKLFF.

A few counts support this clone. This sequence joins TRBV6-6 and TRBJ1-1; D uncertain. V was cut by 4 bases and J by 0 bases, with 12 bases left in between. Germline V gene lookup returns CDR1 MNHNY and CDR2 SVGAGI (reference sequence). This CDR3 has 15 residues. CDR3 region: CASSFRLEMNTEAFF. In nucleotides, the CDR3 is TGTGCCAGCAGTTTCCGCCTAGAAATGAACACTGAAGCTTTCTTT.

This sequence joins TRBV19 and TRBJ2-1; D is ambiguous. V lost 4 bases and J lost 9, with 16 bases in between. Germline lookup yields CDR1 LNHDA and CDR2 SQIVND (reference sequence). The CDR3 has 14 amino acids. For the CDR3, the DNA is TGTGCCAGTAGTACGCGCGAAGCGTGGCGTGAGCAGTTCTTC. Protein: CASSTREAWREQFF.

This chain joins TRBV7-8 and TRBJ2-5; no definite D call. The CDR3 extends over 14 amino acids. The germline V gene has CDR1 SGHVS and CDR2 FQNEAQ. V lost 3 bases and J 5 bases, leaving 13 bases between the germline ends. The CDR3 here is CASSLYSPGETQYF. The CDR3 nucleotides are TGTGCCAGCAGCTTGTACAGCCCCGGTGAGACCCAGTACTTC.

The chain links TRBV14 to TRBJ1-1; TRBD1 might be the D (5 bases). The germline V and J ends were trimmed by 4 bases and 0 bases, with 12 bases remaining between them. Germline CDR1 and CDR2: SGHDN and FVKESK. CDR3 length: 15 amino acids. The CDR3 protein is CASSLKVGVNTEAFF. The CDR3 DNA is TGTGCCAGCAGCCTGAAGGTAGGGGTGAACACTGAAGCTTTCTTT.

V usage is TRBV13 and J usage is TRBJ2-3, with TRBD2 identical over 16 bases. J was trimmed by 5 bases and V by 6 bases; bases with no gene match: 14. The CDR3 length is 19 residues. From germline, CDR1 is PRHDT and CDR2 FYEKMQ (reference sequence). CDR3 amino acids: CASSFHPGLAGGRGDTQYF. In nucleotides, the CDR3 is TGTGCCAGCAGTTTCCACCCGGGACTAGCGGGGGGGCGTGGAGATACGCAGTATTTT.

DNA of the CDR3: TGTGCCAGCAGCTTACTAGCGACCACCGGGGAGCTGTTTTTT. Its translation is CASSLLATTGELFF. The chain combines TRBV11-2 with TRBJ2-2; D is possibly TRBD2 (6 bases). In germline, CDR1 is SGHAT, CDR2 FQNNGV. This CDR3 has 14 residues. Deletions cut 2 bases from V and 4 bases from J, with 8 bases between.

CDR3 sequence (DNA): TGTGCCAGCAGCTCCTCTTACAGGGGATTTGGCAATCAGCCCCAGCATTTT. It encodes CASSSSYRGFGNQPQHF. The chain joins TRBV7-2 to TRBJ1-5, with 7 bases lining up with TRBD1. With V trimmed by 4 bases and J by 2 bases, 11 bases remained unmatched. Germline assignment: CDR1 SGHTA and CDR2 FQGNSA. The CDR3 is made up of 17 amino acids.

The CDR3 loop reads CASSQMTGATGNTIYF. The CDR3 coding sequence is TGTGCCAGCAGCCAGATGACAGGGGCAACAGGAAACACCATATATTTT. The V call is TRBV7-6, the J call TRBJ1-3, with 8 bases lining up with TRBD1. This CDR3 region has 16 residues. V dropped 5 bases and J dropped 4; count of bases not matched to a gene: 10. Looked up from germline, CDR1 is SGHVS and CDR2 is FNYEAQ.

This sequence joins TRBV4-3 and TRBJ1-2; a weak D match, TRBD1 (6 bases). V gave up 5 bases and J gave up 8 bases, with 15 bases separating them. This CDR3 has 13 residues. Germline values: CDR1 LGHNA, CDR2 YSLEER. The CDR3 loop reads CASSSLKQGGYTF. CDR3 bases: TGCGCCAGCAGCTCCCTAAAACAGGGAGGCTACACCTTC.

The rearrangement links TRBV5-4 to TRBJ2-3, with 8 bases that match TRBD2. The CDR3 spans 17 residues. Germline lookup yields CDR1 SGHNT and CDR2 YYREEE (reference sequence). The trim removed 4 bases at V and 5 bases at J, leaving 15 bases unmatched. The CDR3 region has the DNA TGTGCCAGCAGCGCCCGATTAGCCGGGGGGGGTATAGATACGCAGTATTTT. Its protein product is CASSARLAGGGIDTQYF.

The rearrangement joins TRBV7-9 to TRBJ2-7; D remains unclear. V lost 0 bases and J lost 3, with 9 bases in between. CDR3 length: 14 amino acids. Looked up from germline, CDR1 is SEHNR and CDR2 is FQNEAQ (reference sequence). In DNA form, the CDR3 reads TGTGCCAGCAGCTTAGCCCCGGAGAGCTACGAGCAGTACTTC. It encodes CASSLAPESYEQYF.

The genes are TRBV14 and TRBJ2-3; 7 bases line up with TRBD2. The CDR3 has 16 amino acids. CDR1 SGHDN and CDR2 FVKESK come from the germline V gene. V shed 3 bases, J shed 2 bases, and the junction held 8 bases outside the gene matches. The CDR3 coding sequence is TGTGCCAGCAGCCAGGCTAGCGGAGACTACACAGATACGCAGTATTTT. Protein sequence: CASSQASGDYTDTQYF.

The chain couples TRBV7-3 to TRBJ1-1; 7 positions agree with TRBD1. The germline V gene has CDR1 SGHTA and CDR2 FQGTGA. Trimming cost V 5 bases and J 2 bases; bases outside gene matches: 8. The CDR3 is 15 residues long. The CDR3 region is CASSIGQVGNTEAFF. Written as DNA, the CDR3 is TGTGCCAGCAGCATCGGACAGGTCGGAAACACTGAAGCTTTCTTT.

The V call is TRBV7-2, the J call TRBJ2-3; tentatively, D is TRBD1 (6 bases). In germline, CDR1 is SGHTA, CDR2 FQGNSA. Trimming removed 8 bases from V and 0 bases from J, with 9 bases in between. The CDR3 loop spans 13 amino acids. This CDR3 reads CASATGSTDTQYF. CDR3 nucleotides: TGTGCCAGCGCAACAGGGAGCACAGATACGCAGTATTTT.

V and J are TRBV6-6 and TRBJ2-3, with 9 nucleotides matching TRBD1. The V and J ends lost 0 bases and 4 bases, in that order; junction bases with no gene match: 2. Germline loops: CDR1 MNHNY, CDR2 SVGAGI (reference sequence). This CDR3 comprises 15 residues. The CDR3 region is CASSYSGTGPDTQYF. The CDR3 DNA reads TGTGCCAGCAGTTACTCTGGGACAGGGCCAGATACGCAGTATTTT.

This clone occurred a few times. The chain carries TRBV5-4 and TRBJ1-4; a possible D gene is TRBD1 (5 bases). Germline CDR1 SGHNT, CDR2 YYREEE (reference sequence). The CDR3 spans 14 residues. V lost 4 bases and J 8 bases, leaving 15 bases between the germline ends. The CDR3 nucleotides read TGTGCCAGCAGCCCGGGCCAGGGTAGGGAAAAACTGTTTTTT. Residues: CASSPGQGREKLFF.

The chain recombines TRBV7-9 with TRBJ1-2, with 8 bases lining up with TRBD1. The J segment lost 6 bases and the V segment lost 4 bases, leaving 13 bases of the junction unmatched. The CDR3 has 16 amino acids. Germline CDR1 and CDR2: SEHNR and FQNEAQ (reference sequence). CDR3 region: CASSSSGTQGADGYTF. Here the CDR3 DNA reads TGTGCCAGCAGCTCGTCGGGTACCCAGGGGGCGGATGGCTACACCTTC.

Only one count was recorded for this clone. The rearrangement uses TRBV2 and TRBJ2-1; no reliable D call. The CDR3 has 16 residues. Trimming took off 2 bases at V and 5 bases at J, with 16 bases between the two ends. Germline assignment: CDR1 SNHLY and CDR2 FYNNEI. The CDR3 DNA reads TGTGCCAGCAGTGAAATCCCCTGGCAGTACGACAATGAGCAGTTCTTC. Protein sequence: CASSEIPWQYDNEQFF.

The chain has TRBV6-5 and TRBJ1-1, with a possible D match to TRBD1 (6 bases). Trimming pared 7 bases from V and 4 bases from J, leaving 16 bases between. CDR1 is MNHEY and CDR2 is SVGAGI in the germline V gene. The CDR3 is 14 residues long. The CDR3 DNA reads TGTGCCAGCAAAATATTTACAGGGACCACTGAAGCTTTCTTT. Encoded protein: CASKIFTGTTEAFF.

This clone was counted between two and nine times. V and J are TRBV4-1 and TRBJ2-5; the D is unclear. The CDR3 is 16 amino acids. Germline CDR1 reads MGHRA; CDR2 reads YSYEKL. Between the trimmed V and J ends, which lost 1 base and 3 bases, there was a span of 15 bases. In nucleotides, the CDR3 is TGCGCCAGCAGCCAAGTAAGTCTACAGAGCAAAGAGACCCAGTACTTC. Encoded protein: CASSQVSLQSKETQYF.

This chain links TRBV4-2 with TRBJ1-4, with D tentatively TRBD1 (6 bases). The germline V and J ends were trimmed by 0 bases and 8 bases, with 13 bases remaining between them. The CDR3 is 15 amino acids. CDR1 and CDR2 from the germline V gene are LGHNA and YNFKEQ. The CDR3 DNA is TGTGCCAGCAGCCAAGAAGGACAGCCGGGAGAAAAACTGTTTTTT. Its protein product is CASSQEGQPGEKLFF.

This clone has just a few counts. The chain carries TRBV10-1 and TRBJ2-1; 9 nucleotides align to TRBD2. This CDR3 contains 18 residues. The germline CDR1 and CDR2 sequences are WNHNN and SYGVQD (reference sequence). V trimming: 2 bases; J trimming: 2 bases; junction bases outside the gene matches: 10. The CDR3 here is CASSEVAGATLTYNEQFF. As DNA, the CDR3 is TGCGCCAGCAGTGAGGTAGCGGGGGCGACCTTAACCTACAATGAGCAGTTCTTC.

The V call is TRBV7-8, the J call TRBJ2-5; possible D gene TRBD2, 7 bases. The germline CDR1 and CDR2 sequences are SGHVS and FQNEAQ. Trimming removed 1 base at V and 4 bases at J, with 10 bases between. The CDR3 sequence is 14 residues long. The CDR3: CASSLGGGPETQYF. CDR3 bases: TGTGCCAGCAGCTTAGGGGGGGGCCCAGAGACCCAGTACTTC.

The chain is built from TRBV29-1 and TRBJ2-7, with 9 bases matching TRBD1. CDR1 SQVTM and CDR2 ANQGSEA come from the germline V gene. Losses at the gene ends were 7 bases for V and 2 bases for J; bases not matched to a gene: 3. The CDR3 extends over 12 amino acids. CDR3 region: CSAGQGTYEQYF. CDR3 coding DNA: TGCAGCGCGGGACAGGGCACCTACGAGCAGTACTTC.

V usage is TRBV28 and J usage is TRBJ2-7; D possibly corresponds to TRBD2 (6 bases). The CDR3 sequence is 15 residues long. Germline V gene sequence: CDR1 MDHEN, CDR2 SYDVKM. V was pared by 4 bases and J by 3 bases, with 16 bases between. CDR3 amino acids: CASSSPAAGYYEQYF. In nucleotides, the CDR3 is TGTGCCAGCAGTTCCCCCGCCGCGGGGTACTACGAGCAGTACTTC.

As for this clone: An end of the junction differs from the germline gene, which may be a read error. The rearrangement uses TRBV6-5 and TRBJ2-7; TRBD1 aligns across 11 bases. The CDR3 runs to 14 residues. CDR1 MNHEY and CDR2 SVGAGI come from the germline V gene. CDR3 region: CACSYGQGAREQYF. The CDR3 DNA follows: TGTGCCTGCAGTTACGGACAGGGGGCGAGGGAGCAGTACTTC.

This clone has just one count. The rearrangement joins TRBV5-5 to TRBJ2-5; TRBD1 matches at 7 bases. This CDR3 is built from 15 residues. The trim removed 0 bases at V and 5 bases at J, leaving 7 bases unmatched. Germline V gene lookup returns CDR1 SGHKS and CDR2 YYEKEE (reference sequence). DNA of the CDR3: TGTGCCAGCAGCTTGGTGGGACAGCCCTCGGAGACCCAGTACTTC. This codes for CASSLVGQPSETQYF.